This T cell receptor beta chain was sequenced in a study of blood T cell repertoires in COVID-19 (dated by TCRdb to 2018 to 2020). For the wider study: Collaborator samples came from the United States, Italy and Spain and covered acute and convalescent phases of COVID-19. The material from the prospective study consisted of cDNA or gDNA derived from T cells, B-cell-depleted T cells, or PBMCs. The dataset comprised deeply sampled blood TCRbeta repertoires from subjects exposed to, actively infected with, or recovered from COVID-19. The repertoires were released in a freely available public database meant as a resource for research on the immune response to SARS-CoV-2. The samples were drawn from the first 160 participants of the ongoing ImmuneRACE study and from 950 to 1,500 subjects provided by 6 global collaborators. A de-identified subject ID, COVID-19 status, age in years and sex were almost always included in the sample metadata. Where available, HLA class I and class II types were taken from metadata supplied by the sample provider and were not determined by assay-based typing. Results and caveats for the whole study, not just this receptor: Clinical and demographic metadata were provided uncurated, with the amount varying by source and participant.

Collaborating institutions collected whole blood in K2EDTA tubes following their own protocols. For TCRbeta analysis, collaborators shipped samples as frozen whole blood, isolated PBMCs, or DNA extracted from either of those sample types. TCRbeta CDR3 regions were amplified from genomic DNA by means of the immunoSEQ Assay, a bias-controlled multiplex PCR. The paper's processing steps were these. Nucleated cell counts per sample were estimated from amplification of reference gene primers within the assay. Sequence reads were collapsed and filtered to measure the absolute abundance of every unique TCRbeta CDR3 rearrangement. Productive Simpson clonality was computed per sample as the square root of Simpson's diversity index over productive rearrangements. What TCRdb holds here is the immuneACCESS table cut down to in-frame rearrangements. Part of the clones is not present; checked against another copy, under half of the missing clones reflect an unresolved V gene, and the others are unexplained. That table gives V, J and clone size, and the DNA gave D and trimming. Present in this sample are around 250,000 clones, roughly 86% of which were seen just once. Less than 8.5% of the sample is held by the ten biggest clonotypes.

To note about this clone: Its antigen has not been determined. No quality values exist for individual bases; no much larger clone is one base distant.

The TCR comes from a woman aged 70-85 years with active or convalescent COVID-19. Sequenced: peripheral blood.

The nucleotides read TGTGCCAGCAGCTTATGGGGGGGAGAGACCCAGTACTTC. This encodes CASSLWGGETQYF. The chain is made from TRBV7-7 and TRBJ2-5; a stretch of 7 junction bases matches TRBD2. The germline V and J ends show losses of 2 bases and 4 bases respectively, and no gene match explains 1 base of the junction. The CDR3 has 13 amino acids, counting the end cysteine and phenylalanine. This entry keeps only the CDR3 DNA: 39 bases, framed from base 1. CDR1 SSHAT and CDR2 FNYEAQ were looked up in the germline V gene (reference sequence).